A single sample is the source of the 3 T cell receptor beta chains below, sequenced in a study of T cells in Graves' hyperthyroidism and ophthalmopathy. Researchers took RNA transcripts and amplified the TCR beta CDR3 regions from them. When the TCR CDR3 underwent first-round RT-PCR, the HTBI primer set was used. MiXCR, applied by TCRdb to the multiplex PCR reads, yields one record per CDR3 protein. The data contain roughly 180,000 distinct CDR3 sequences, about 17% of them singletons. The sequenced material came from blood. Receptors originate from a woman in her fifties or sixties with Graves' hyperthyroidism.

The sample holds many counts of this clonotype. The gene calls are TRBV6-2 or TRBV6-3 and TRBJ1-1; 9 bases agree with TRBD1. Looked up from germline, CDR1 is MNHEY and CDR2 is SVGEGT. Germline trimming cut 6 bases from V and 1 base from J; bases unmatched to any gene: 9. The CDR3 covers 16 residues. The CDR3 nucleotides read TGTGCCAGCAGCCCTAAACAGGGGGCAGGGAACACTGAAGCTTTCTTT. This sequence encodes CASSPKQGAGNTEAFF.

This clonotype was counted ten times or more. This chain uses TRBV6-1 with TRBJ1-2, with 7 bases matching TRBD1. Germline assignment: CDR1 MNHNS and CDR2 SASEGT. The CDR3 is 14 residues long. The V gene end was trimmed by 3 bases and the J gene end by 4 bases; junction bases not matched to a gene: 5. DNA of the CDR3: TGTGCCAGCAGTGAGCGGGACAGCTCCTATGGCTACACCTTC. It yields the protein CASSERDSSYGYTF.

Ten or more counts support this clonotype. The chain carries TRBV5-1 and TRBJ2-2, with a weak D call TRBD1 (5 bases). Germline values: CDR1 SGHRS, CDR2 YFSETQ. The V end was cut by 5 bases, the J end by 2 bases, with 13 bases between. The CDR3 is 15 amino acids. CDR3 sequence (DNA): TGCGCCAGCAGGGATCGTACAGGAAACACCGGGGAGCTGTTTTTT. This translates into CASRDRTGNTGELFF. Complete variable domain (other parts from reference TRBV5-1 and TRBJ2-2): KAGVTQTPRYLIKTRGQQVTLSCSPISGHRSVSWYQQTPGQGLQFLFEYFSETQRNKGNFPGRFSGRQFSNSRSEMNVSTLELGDSALYLCASRDRTGNTGELFFGEGSRLTVL.